This T cell receptor (beta chain) was retrieved from a study of cytomegalovirus exposure and HLA in healthy donors. PCR used 60 Vbeta primers and 13 Jbeta primers. Method: immunoSEQ multiplex PCR; TCRdb's copy keeps in-frame clones and lacks some. The repertoire has about 120,000 clones, about 80% of them found once; the top ten carry about 2%. The CDR3 is 15 residues long. The ends lost 3 bases at V and 2 bases at J; junction bases unmatched: 6. The germline V gene encodes CDR1 GTSNPN and CDR2 SVGIG (reference sequence). This clone appeared a single time. The V and J genes are TRBV30 and TRBJ1-5; 8 bases match TRBD1. Sequencing input: PBMCs. The receptor was isolated from a human donor in good health. The CDR3 region has the DNA TGTGCCTGGAGCCGGACAGGGATGGGCAATCAGCCCCAGCATTTT. It yields the protein CAWSRTGMGNQPQHF.